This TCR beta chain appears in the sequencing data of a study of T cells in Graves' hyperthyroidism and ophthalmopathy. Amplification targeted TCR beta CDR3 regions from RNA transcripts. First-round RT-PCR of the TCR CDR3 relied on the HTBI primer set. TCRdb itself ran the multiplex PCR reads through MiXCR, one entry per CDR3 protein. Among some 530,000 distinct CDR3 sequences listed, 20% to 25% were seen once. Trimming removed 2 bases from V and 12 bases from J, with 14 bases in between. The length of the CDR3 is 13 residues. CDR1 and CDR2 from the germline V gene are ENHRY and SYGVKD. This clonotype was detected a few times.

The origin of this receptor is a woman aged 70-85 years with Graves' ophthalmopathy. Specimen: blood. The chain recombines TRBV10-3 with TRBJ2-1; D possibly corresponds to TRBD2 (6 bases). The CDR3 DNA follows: TGTGCCATCAGTGAGAATGGCGGGGTGGGGCAGTTCTTC. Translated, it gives CAISENGGVGQFF.